This T cell receptor (beta chain) is from a study of cytomegalovirus exposure and HLA in healthy donors. Study-wide findings and caveats: Most likely, a cluster of highly shared sequence variants arose as a sequencing artifact.

Regarding this clone: Its antigen is as yet unknown.

CDR1 is MNHNS and CDR2 is SASEGT in the germline V gene. The CDR3 contains 15 residues. Deletions cut 4 bases from V and 9 bases from J, with 22 bases between. The PCR used 60 Vbeta and 13 Jbeta primers. The table came from immunoSEQ multiplex PCR; TCRdb's copy has only in-frame clones and leaves some out. In the table there are under 150,000 clones, roughly 88% of which are singletons. The source of this sequence is a boy younger than 18 in good health and CMV-seronegative. Input material: PBMCs. The genes are TRBV6-1 and TRBJ2-7, with a tentative D call TRBD1 (5 bases). CDR3 protein: CASSVDSLVGRRQYF. CDR3 in DNA: TGTGCCAGCAGTGTAGACAGTTTAGTAGGGCGGCGGCAGTACTTC.